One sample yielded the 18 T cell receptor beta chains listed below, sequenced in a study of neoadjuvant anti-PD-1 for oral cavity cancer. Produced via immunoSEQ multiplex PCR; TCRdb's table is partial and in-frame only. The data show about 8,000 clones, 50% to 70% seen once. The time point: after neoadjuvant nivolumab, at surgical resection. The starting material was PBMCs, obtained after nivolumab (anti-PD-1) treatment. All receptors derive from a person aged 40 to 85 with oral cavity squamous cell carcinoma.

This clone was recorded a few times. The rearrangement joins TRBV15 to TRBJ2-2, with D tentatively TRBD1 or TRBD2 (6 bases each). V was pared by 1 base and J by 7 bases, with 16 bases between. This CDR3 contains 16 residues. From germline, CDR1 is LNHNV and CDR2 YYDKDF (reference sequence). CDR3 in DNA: TGTGCCACCAGCAGAGCCCTCCTCAGGGGAGGCGGGGAGCTGTTTTTT. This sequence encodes CATSRALLRGGGELFF.

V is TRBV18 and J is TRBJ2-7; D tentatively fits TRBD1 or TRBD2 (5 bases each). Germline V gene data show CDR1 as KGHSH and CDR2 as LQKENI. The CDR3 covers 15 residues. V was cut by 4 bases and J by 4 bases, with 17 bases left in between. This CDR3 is CASSRRAHGGYEQYF. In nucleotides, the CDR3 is TGTGCCAGCTCACGGCGGGCCCATGGGGGATACGAGCAGTACTTC.

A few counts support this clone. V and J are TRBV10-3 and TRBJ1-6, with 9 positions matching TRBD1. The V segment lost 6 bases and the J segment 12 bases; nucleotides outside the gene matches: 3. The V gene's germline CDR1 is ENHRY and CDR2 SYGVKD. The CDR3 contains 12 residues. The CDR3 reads CAIRATGGPLHF. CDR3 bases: TGTGCCATCAGGGCGACAGGGGGACCCCTCCACTTT.

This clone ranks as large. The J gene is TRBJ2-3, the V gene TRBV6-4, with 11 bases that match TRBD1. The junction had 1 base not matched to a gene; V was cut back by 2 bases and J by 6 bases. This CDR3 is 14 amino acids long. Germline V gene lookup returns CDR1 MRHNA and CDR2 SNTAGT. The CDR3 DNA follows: TGTGCCAGCAGTGACGGACAGGGGGCGGATACGCAGTATTTT. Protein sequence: CASSDGQGADTQYF.

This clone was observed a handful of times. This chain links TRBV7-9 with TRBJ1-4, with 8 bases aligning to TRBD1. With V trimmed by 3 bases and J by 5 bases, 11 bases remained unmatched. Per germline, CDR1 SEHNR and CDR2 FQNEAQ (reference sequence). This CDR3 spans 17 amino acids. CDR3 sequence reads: CASSLEDRVDSNEKLFF. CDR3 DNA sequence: TGTGCCAGCAGCTTGGAGGACAGGGTAGATTCCAATGAAAAACTGTTTTTT.

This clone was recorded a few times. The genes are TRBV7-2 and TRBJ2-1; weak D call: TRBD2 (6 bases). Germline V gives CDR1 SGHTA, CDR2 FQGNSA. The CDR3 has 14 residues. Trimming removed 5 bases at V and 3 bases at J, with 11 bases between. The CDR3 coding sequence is TGTGCCAGCAGCCCCGGACTAAGCTACAATGAGCAGTTCTTC. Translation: CASSPGLSYNEQFF.

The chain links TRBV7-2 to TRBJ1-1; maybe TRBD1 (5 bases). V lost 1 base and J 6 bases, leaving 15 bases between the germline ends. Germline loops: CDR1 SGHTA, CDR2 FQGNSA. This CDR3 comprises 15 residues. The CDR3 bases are TGTGCCAGCAGCTTAGATGGCAGGGTCTTTTCTGAAGCTTTCTTT. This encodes CASSLDGRVFSEAFF.

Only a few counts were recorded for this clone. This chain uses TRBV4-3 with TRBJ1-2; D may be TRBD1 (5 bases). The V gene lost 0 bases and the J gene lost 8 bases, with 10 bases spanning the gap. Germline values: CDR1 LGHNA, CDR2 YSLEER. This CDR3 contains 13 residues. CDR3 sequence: CASSQEGVQGYTF. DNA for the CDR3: TGCGCCAGCAGCCAAGAGGGGGTTCAAGGCTACACCTTC.

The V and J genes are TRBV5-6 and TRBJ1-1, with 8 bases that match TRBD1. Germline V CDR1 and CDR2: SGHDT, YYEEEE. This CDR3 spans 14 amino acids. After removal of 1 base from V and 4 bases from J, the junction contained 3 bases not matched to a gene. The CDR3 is CASSLTGGFTEAFF. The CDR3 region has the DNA TGTGCCAGCAGCTTGACAGGGGGTTTCACTGAAGCTTTCTTT.

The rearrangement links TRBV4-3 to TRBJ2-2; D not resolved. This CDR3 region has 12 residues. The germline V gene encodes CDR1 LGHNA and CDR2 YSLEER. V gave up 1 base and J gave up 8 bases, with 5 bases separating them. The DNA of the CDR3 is TGCGCCAGCAGCCAAGGGCGAGGGGAGCTGTTTTTT. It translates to CASSQGRGELFF.

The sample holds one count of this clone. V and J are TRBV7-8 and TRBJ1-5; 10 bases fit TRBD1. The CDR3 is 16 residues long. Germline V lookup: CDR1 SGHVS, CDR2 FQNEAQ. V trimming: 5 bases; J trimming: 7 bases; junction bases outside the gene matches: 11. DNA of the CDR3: TGTGCCAGCAGCGCCAACCGGGACAGGGGTCGGCAGCCCCAGCATTTT. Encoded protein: CASSANRDRGRQPQHF.

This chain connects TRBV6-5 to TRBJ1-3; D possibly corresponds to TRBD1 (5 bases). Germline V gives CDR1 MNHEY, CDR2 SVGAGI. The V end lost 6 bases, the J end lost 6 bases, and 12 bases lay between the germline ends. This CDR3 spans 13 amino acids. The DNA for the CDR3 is TGTGCCAGCAGCCCCCCAGGGTTAAACACCATATATTTT. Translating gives CASSPPGLNTIYF.

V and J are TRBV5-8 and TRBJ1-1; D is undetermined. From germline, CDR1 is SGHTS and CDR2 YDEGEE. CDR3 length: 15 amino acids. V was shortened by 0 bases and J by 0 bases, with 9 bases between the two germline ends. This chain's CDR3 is CASSLEGLMNTEAFF. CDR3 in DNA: TGTGCCAGCAGCTTGGAGGGCCTCATGAACACTGAAGCTTTCTTT. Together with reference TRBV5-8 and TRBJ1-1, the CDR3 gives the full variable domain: EAGVTQSPTHLIKTRGQQATLRCSPISGHTSVYWYQQALGLGLQFLLWYDEGEERNRGNFPPRFSGRQFPNYSSELNVNALELEDSALYLCASSLEGLMNTEAFFGQGTRLTVV.

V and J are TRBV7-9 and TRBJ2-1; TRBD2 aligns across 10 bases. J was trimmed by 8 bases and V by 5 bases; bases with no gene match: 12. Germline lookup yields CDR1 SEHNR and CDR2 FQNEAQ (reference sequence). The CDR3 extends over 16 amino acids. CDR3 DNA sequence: TGTGCCAGCAGCCCAGGGACTAGCGATTATCGGGATGAGCAGTTCTTC. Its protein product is CASSPGTSDYRDEQFF.

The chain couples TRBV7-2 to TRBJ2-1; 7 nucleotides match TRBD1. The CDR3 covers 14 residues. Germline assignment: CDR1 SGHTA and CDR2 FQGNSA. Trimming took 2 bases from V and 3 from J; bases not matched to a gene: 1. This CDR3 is CASSLQGVYNEQFF. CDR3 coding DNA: TGTGCCAGCAGCTTACAGGGGGTCTACAATGAGCAGTTCTTC.

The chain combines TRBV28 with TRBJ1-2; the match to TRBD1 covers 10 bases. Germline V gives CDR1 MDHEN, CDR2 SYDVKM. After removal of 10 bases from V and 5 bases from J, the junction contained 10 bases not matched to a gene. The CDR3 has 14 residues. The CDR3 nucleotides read TGTGCCACATGGACAGGGGGAAGCGGGTATGGCTACACCTTC. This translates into CATWTGGSGYGYTF.

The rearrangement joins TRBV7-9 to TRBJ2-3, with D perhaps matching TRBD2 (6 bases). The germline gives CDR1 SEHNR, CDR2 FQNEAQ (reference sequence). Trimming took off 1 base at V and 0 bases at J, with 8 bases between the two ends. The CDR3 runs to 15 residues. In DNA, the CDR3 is TGTGCCAGCAGCTTAGTCCGGGGGAGCACAGATACGCAGTATTTT. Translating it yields CASSLVRGSTDTQYF. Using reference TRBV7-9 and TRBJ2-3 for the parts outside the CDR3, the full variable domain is DTGVSQNPRHKITKRGQNVTFRCDPISEHNRLYWYRQTLGQGPEFLTYFQNEAQLEKSRLLSDRFSAERPKGSFSTLEIQRTEQGDSAMYLCASSLVRGSTDTQYFGPGTRLTVL.

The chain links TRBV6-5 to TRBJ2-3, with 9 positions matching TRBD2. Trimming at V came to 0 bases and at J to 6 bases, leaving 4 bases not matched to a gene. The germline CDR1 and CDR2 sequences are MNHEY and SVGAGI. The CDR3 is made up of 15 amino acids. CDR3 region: CASSYSRGGPDTQYF. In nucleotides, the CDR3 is TGTGCCAGCAGTTACTCGCGGGGGGGCCCGGATACGCAGTATTTT.